Below, 19 T cell receptor beta chains from the same sample are listed, as sequenced in a study of CD8+ T cells in alopecia areata. The treatment denotes: oral pan-JAK inhibitor, 5-10 mg twice daily. RNA was extracted and reverse transcribed into cDNA as the sequencing template. The repertoire was sequenced with immunoSEQ multiplex PCR; TCRdb's copy has only in-frame clones and lacks some. The table lists about 260,000 clones, 60% of them singletons. The sequences come from CD4+ T cells sorted from blood, collected at roughly week 53, from a patient treated with tofacitinib. The receptor set was obtained from a human donor with alopecia areata.

Only a few counts were recorded for this clone. This chain connects TRBV27 to TRBJ2-3; a possible D gene is TRBD2 (6 bases). V was clipped by 8 bases and J by 5 bases, with 14 bases between them. The CDR3 has 13 amino acids. Germline assignment: CDR1 MNHEY and CDR2 SMNVEV (reference sequence). The DNA of the CDR3 is TGTGCCAGCGGGACTTTAAGGGGAGATACGCAGTATTTT. Its protein product is CASGTLRGDTQYF.

This clone has just a few counts. The chain combines TRBV5-4 with TRBJ2-2; D uncertain. The CDR3 spans 15 residues. V dropped 0 bases and J dropped 5 bases, with 11 bases sitting between them. The germline gives CDR1 SGHNT, CDR2 YYREEE (reference sequence). The CDR3, as DNA: TGTGCCAGCAGCTTGGCCCAAAAGAATACCGGGGAGCTGTTTTTT. Translating gives CASSLAQKNTGELFF.

The J gene is TRBJ2-5, the V gene TRBV30, with 8 bases identical to TRBD1. Trimming took 3 bases from V and 5 from J; bases not matched to a gene: 5. Germline V CDR1 and CDR2: GTSNPN, SVGIG (reference sequence). The CDR3 runs 13 residues. In DNA form, the CDR3 reads TGTGCCTGGAGCAGGGGGCTGAGGGAGACCCAGTACTTC. Protein: CAWSRGLRETQYF.

There are a few counts of this clone. V is TRBV10-3 and J is TRBJ2-7; D is unclear. In germline, CDR1 is ENHRY, CDR2 SYGVKD. This CDR3 has 13 residues. V gave up 6 bases and J gave up 5 bases, with 14 bases separating them. In DNA form, the CDR3 reads TGTGCCATCAGACCTCTGGACGGAAACGAGCAGTACTTC. Amino acid sequence: CAIRPLDGNEQYF.

This chain connects TRBV29-1 to TRBJ1-1, with D possibly TRBD1 on 5 matching bases. Germline V gene sequence: CDR1 SQVTM, CDR2 ANQGSEA. CDR3 size: 14 residues. V was shortened by 8 bases and J by 0 bases, with 16 bases between the two germline ends. The CDR3 nucleotides are TGCAGCACCCGGCGGACAAGAATGAACACTGAAGCTTTCTTT. This translates into CSTRRTRMNTEAFF.

This clone was found a few times. The genes are TRBV6-5 and TRBJ1-2; 9 bases fit TRBD1. Germline CDR1 and CDR2: MNHEY and SVGAGI. With 7 bases clipped from V and 4 bases from J, the junction kept 4 bases outside the gene matches. This CDR3 comprises 13 residues. CDR3 loop: CASTRQGVYGYTF. As DNA, the CDR3 is TGTGCCAGCACCCGACAGGGGGTCTATGGCTACACCTTC.

This clone has more than one count but fewer than ten. The chain has TRBV6-6 and TRBJ1-1; D not resolved. The CDR3 is made up of 12 amino acids. CDR1 is MNHNY and CDR2 is SVGAGI in the germline V gene (reference sequence). The V gene lost 7 bases and the J gene lost 5 bases, with 11 bases spanning the gap. The CDR3 region is CASNLAPTEAFF. CDR3 nucleotide sequence: TGTGCCAGCAATTTGGCACCAACTGAAGCTTTCTTT.

CDR3 region: CSVGQAGNTGELFF. CDR3 coding DNA: TGCAGCGTCGGACAGGCCGGCAACACCGGGGAGCTGTTTTTT. This chain links TRBV29-1 with TRBJ2-2; the match to TRBD1 covers 7 bases. The CDR3 sequence is 14 residues long. Germline V gene lookup returns CDR1 SQVTM and CDR2 ANQGSEA. V dropped 6 bases and J dropped 2; count of bases not matched to a gene: 6.

The table lists this clone with a count of one. The genes are TRBV5-6 and TRBJ1-6, with TRBD1 matching 9 bases. This CDR3 contains 15 residues. V was pared by 1 base and J by 7 bases, with 3 bases of the junction left unmatched. CDR1 is SGHDT, CDR2 YYEEEE, per germline. CDR3 DNA: TGTGCCAGCAGCTTGTTCACAGGGGGCAATTCACCCCTCCACTTT. It specifies CASSLFTGGNSPLHF.

Here the CDR3 reads CAWRSLQALNYNEQFF. In DNA form, the CDR3 reads TGTGCCTGGAGGTCCCTCCAGGCTCTAAACTACAATGAGCAGTTCTTC. The chain links TRBV30 to TRBJ2-1; D remains ambiguous. Germline CDR1 and CDR2: GTSNPN and SVGIG (reference sequence). V gave up 3 bases and J gave up 3 bases, with 18 bases separating them. The CDR3 sequence is 16 residues long.

V and J are TRBV5-1 and TRBJ1-2, with no clear D. The V and J ends lost 1 base and 6 bases respectively, with 7 bases between them. CDR1 and CDR2 (germline): SGHRS, YFSETQ. The CDR3 is 12 residues long. The CDR3 sequence is CASSLRGHGYTF. The CDR3 nucleotides are TGCGCCAGCAGCTTGCGGGGTCATGGCTACACCTTC.

This rearrangement joins TRBV30 to TRBJ1-1; 7 bases align to TRBD1. The J segment lost 8 bases and the V segment lost 5 bases, leaving 8 bases of the junction unmatched. The germline CDR1 and CDR2 sequences are GTSNPN and SVGIG (reference sequence). The CDR3 sequence is 12 residues long. CDR3 protein: CAWDRQGKEAFF. The CDR3 nucleotides are TGTGCCTGGGACCGACAGGGAAAAGAAGCTTTCTTT.

The chain couples TRBV5-1 to TRBJ2-7; D could derive from TRBD1 or TRBD2 (6 bases each). The CDR3 is made up of 15 amino acids. Looked up from germline, CDR1 is SGHRS and CDR2 is YFSETQ. V gave up 1 base and J gave up 4 bases, with 15 bases separating them. This CDR3 is CASSLRRGSVYEQYF. As DNA, the CDR3 is TGCGCCAGCAGCTTGCGGAGGGGGTCGGTGTACGAGCAGTACTTC.

This chain links TRBV6-5 with TRBJ1-5; unclear D gene. The V end was cut by 0 bases, the J end by 7 bases, with 10 bases between. The CDR3 is 14 amino acids. Germline V gene lookup returns CDR1 MNHEY and CDR2 SVGAGI. CDR3 in amino acids: CASSYSRVGQPQHF. CDR3 nucleotide sequence: TGTGCCAGCAGTTACTCCCGGGTAGGACAGCCCCAGCATTTT.

The rearrangement joins TRBV27 to TRBJ2-5; TRBD1 aligns across 7 bases. V was clipped by 4 bases and J by 2 bases; unmatched bases: 4. Per germline, CDR1 MNHEY and CDR2 SMNVEV (reference sequence). The CDR3 covers 14 residues. Here the CDR3 reads CASSSLDRQETQYF. In DNA form, the CDR3 reads TGTGCCAGCAGTTCGCTGGACAGGCAAGAGACCCAGTACTTC.

The chain is built from TRBV30 and TRBJ1-5, with 7 bases identical to TRBD1. Germline V gene lookup returns CDR1 GTSNPN and CDR2 SVGIG (reference sequence). The CDR3 consists of 17 residues. The junction had 8 bases not matched to a gene; V was cut back by 0 bases and J by 0 bases. DNA for the CDR3: TGTGCCTGGAGTGTAAGGGGGCGCGGTTATAGCAATCAGCCCCAGCATTTT. This codes for CAWSVRGRGYSNQPQHF.

The chain has TRBV7-9 and TRBJ2-3; TRBD2 agrees at 11 bases. Losses at the gene ends were 5 bases for V and 0 bases for J; bases not matched to a gene: 7. The CDR3 contains 17 residues. Germline values: CDR1 SEHNR, CDR2 FQNEAQ (reference sequence). CDR3 sequence: CASSALAGGRSTDTQYF. The CDR3 DNA reads TGTGCCAGCAGCGCTCTAGCGGGGGGCCGTAGCACAGATACGCAGTATTTT.

This chain uses TRBV7-2 with TRBJ2-1; D unclear. Germline V gene lookup returns CDR1 SGHTA and CDR2 FQGNSA. The V and J ends lost 5 bases and 0 bases respectively, with 8 bases between them. The CDR3 sequence is 14 residues long. The CDR3 DNA follows: TGTGCCAGCAGCCCGAGATACTCCTACAATGAGCAGTTCTTC. It codes for CASSPRYSYNEQFF.

A few counts support this clone. The sample carries other DNA sequences with the same CDR3. CDR3 in amino acids: CAWSPKDTQYF. CDR3 nucleotides: TGTGCCTGGAGCCCCAAAGATACGCAGTATTTT. The chain links TRBV30 to TRBJ2-3, with D unclear. CDR3 length: 11 amino acids. V was clipped by 3 bases and J by 5 bases, with 6 bases between them. Germline values: CDR1 GTSNPN, CDR2 SVGIG (reference sequence).